The rows below give T cell receptor beta chains drawn from one sample of a study of T cell responses to AZD1222 COVID-19 vaccine. Assay used: immunoSEQ multiplex PCR; TCRdb lists only in-frame clones, some missing. The table includes over 55,000 clones, about 80% detected once. The input for sequencing was peripheral blood, taken 28 days after the second AZD1222 dose. These receptors all stem from an adult who received the AZD1222 COVID-19 vaccine. Both conserved end residues are part of each CDR3. The D gene is left open where the match is weak. Not every row has a clone size; where given, it reads once, few, many or a size class.

D gene,clone size,J gene,CDR3 length,V gene,CDR3 DNA,CDR3 protein
NA,NA,TRBJ2-5,18,TRBV11-3,TGTGCCAGCAGCTCAGGACAGCGATTGGGACTCAGGGAAGAGACCCAGTACTTC,CASSSGQRLGLREETQYF
NA,NA,TRBJ1-5,14,TRBV11-2,TGTGCCAGCAGCTTGGTGGGGATCGGACAGCCCCAGCATTTT,CASSLVGIGQPQHF
NA,once,TRBJ2-1,14,TRBV23-1,TGCGCCAGCAGTCATTGGGCTCTCTACAATGAGCAGTTCTTC,CASSHWALYNEQFF
NA,NA,TRBJ1-1,14,TRBV14,TGTGCCAGCAGCCAAGAAGAAGGGAACACTGAAGCTTTCTTT,CASSQEEGNTEAFF
TRBD1,NA,TRBJ2-3,16,TRBV7-2,TGTGCCAGCAGCTTAGCGCCCGGACAGGGGGTAGATACGCAGTATTTT,CASSLAPGQGVDTQYF
NA,NA,TRBJ1-6,14,TRBV27,TGTGCCAGCAGTTTGGAGGGCCCCATTTCACCCCTCCACTTT,CASSLEGPISPLHF
TRBD2,NA,TRBJ2-1,15,TRBV9,TGTGCCAGCAGCCCCCCTGATAGCGGGGGGGATGAGCAGTTCTTC,CASSPPDSGGDEQFF
NA,NA,TRBJ1-1,13,TRBV2,TGTGCCAGCAGTGAAGCTCTGAACACTGAAGCTTTCTTT,CASSEALNTEAFF
TRBD1,NA,TRBJ1-2,15,TRBV2,TGTGCCAGCAGTGCTTGGACAGGGTCGGCATATGGCTACACCTTC,CASSAWTGSAYGYTF
NA,NA,TRBJ1-1,15,TRBV6-5,TGTGCCAGCAGTTCCTGGCGGGGGATAGGGACTGAAGCTTTCTTT,CASSSWRGIGTEAFF
NA,NA,TRBJ1-2,15,TRBV5-6,TGTGCCAGCAGCTTGGTGGCGGGGAAGAACTATGGCTACACCTTC,CASSLVAGKNYGYTF
NA,NA,TRBJ2-2,16,TRBV5-1,TGCGCCAGCAGCTTGGAGGGGGAATCGAGCACCGGGGAGCTGTTTTTT,CASSLEGESSTGELFF
NA,once,TRBJ1-2,16,TRBV3-1/TRBV3-2,TGTGCCAGCAGCCAGAGCGCCGGGACCGTCAACTATGGCTACACCTTC,CASSQSAGTVNYGYTF
NA,NA,TRBJ1-2,14,TRBV5-1,TGCGCCAGCAGACTTGATTCAGGGCACTATGGCTACACCTTC,CASRLDSGHYGYTF
NA,NA,TRBJ2-1,12,TRBV24-1,TGTGCCATCTCGACAGGAAACAATGAGCAGTTCTTC,CAISTGNNEQFF
NA,NA,TRBJ2-1,16,TRBV5-8,TGTGCCAGCAGCTTGGCTACCTCGAGCTCCTACAATGAGCAGTTCTTC,CASSLATSSSYNEQFF
TRBD1,NA,TRBJ1-1,14,TRBV10-3,TGTGCCATCAGTGAGTCTCAGGGGGCCACTGAAGCTTTCTTT,CAISESQGATEAFF
TRBD2,NA,TRBJ2-5,13,TRBV7-2,TGTGCCAGCAGTCGCGTGGGGGGGGAGACCCAGTACTTC,CASSRVGGETQYF
NA,NA,TRBJ1-2,15,TRBV6-1,TGTGCCAGCAGTGAATATCAGGGTTTTAGCTATGGCTACACCTTC,CASSEYQGFSYGYTF
NA,NA,TRBJ2-5,14,TRBV2,TGTGCCAGCACCGGGACAATTAAGGGAGAGACCCAGTACTTC,CASTGTIKGETQYF